The T cell receptor (beta chain) under discussion was sequenced for a study of OX40 agonist ivuxolimab in advanced cancers. Across the whole study: As their treatment, patients were administered ivuxolimab, an agonistic anti-OX40 (CD134) antibody. A partial response was reached by three patients: one with hepatocellular carcinoma and two with cutaneous melanoma. The study, taken as a whole, reports: The specificity for antigen of the expanded peripheral T cells was not determined.

The data were produced by immunoSEQ multiplex PCR, yet TCRdb's version contains in-frame clones alone and is incomplete. The sample holds approximately 70,000 clones, over 80% seen once. The V gene's germline CDR1 is SGHRS and CDR2 YFSETQ. Trimming left V 0 bases short and J 5 bases short, with 12 bases between. CDR3 length: 14 residues. Autoimmune disease history or systemic immunosuppression meant exclusion. As concerns this clone: What it recognizes is unknown.

This rearrangement joins TRBV5-1 to TRBJ2-7, with D perhaps assigned TRBD1 or TRBD2 (5 bases each). This sequence was found in an adult with an advanced solid tumor such as melanoma, head and neck, liver or kidney cancer. The sequencing used CD4+ or CD8+ T cells sorted from blood, collected in a trial of the OX40 agonist ivuxolimab. Written as DNA, the CDR3 is TGCGCCAGCAGCTTGGAACAGGAGGAAGACGAGCAGTACTTC. It yields the protein CASSLEQEEDEQYF.